The rows below give T cell receptor beta chains drawn from one sample of a study of cytomegalovirus exposure and HLA in healthy donors. Generated by immunoSEQ multiplex PCR, the TCRdb table keeps only in-frame clones and is missing some. The sample has roughly 68,000 clones; more than 60% are singletons. Material: PBMCs. Receptor source: a male donor in good health and CMV-seropositive. The CDR3 runs from the conserved cysteine through the conserved F or W. The D gene is left open where the match is weak. Clone size is given for some rows only: seen once, a few or many times, or a class if the clone is expanded.

CASSLKSGGTGELFF | TGTGCCAGCAGCTTAAAGTCAGGAGGTACCGGGGAGCTGTTTTTT | 15 | . | . | TRBJ2-2 | TRBV7-2
CASVRDLGGGEKLFF | TGTGCCAGCGTCAGAGACCTTGGGGGGGGAGAAAAACTGTTTTTT | 15 | . | . | TRBJ1-4 | TRBV2
CASSIIGTGVNEQFF | TGTGCCAGTAGTATAATCGGGACAGGAGTCAATGAGCAGTTCTTC | 15 | TRBD1 | . | TRBJ2-1 | TRBV19
CASSHSGQGLAEAFF | TGTGCCAGCAGCCACTCGGGACAGGGGCTCGCCGAAGCTTTCTTT | 15 | TRBD1 | . | TRBJ1-1 | TRBV28
CASSSPSGGLDTDTQYF | TGTGCCAGCAGCTCCCCTAGCGGGGGGCTTGACACAGATACGCAGTATTTT | 17 | TRBD2 | . | TRBJ2-3 | TRBV7-2
CASSRGDRNEKLFF | TGTGCCAGCAGCAGGGGGGACAGGAATGAAAAACTGTTTTTT | 14 | TRBD1 | . | TRBJ1-4 | TRBV5-4
CASSSSQGNYGYTF | TGTGCCAGCAGCTCCTCACAGGGGAACTATGGCTACACCTTC | 14 | TRBD1 | . | TRBJ1-2 | TRBV7-2
CASSTDRGLGNEQFF | TGTGCCAGCAGCACCGACAGGGGGCTAGGTAATGAGCAGTTCTTC | 15 | TRBD1 | . | TRBJ2-1 | TRBV7-7
CASSDGISNQPQHF | TGTGCCAGCAGCGACGGGATCAGCAATCAGCCCCAGCATTTT | 14 | . | few | TRBJ1-5 | TRBV7-2
CAWRRGSYNEQFF | TGTGCCTGGCGGCGGGGGAGTTACAATGAGCAGTTCTTC | 13 | TRBD2 | . | TRBJ2-1 | TRBV30
CATRAGVARPQHF | TGTGCCACCCGGGCGGGGGTGGCACGGCCCCAGCATTTT | 13 | . | . | TRBJ1-5 | TRBV15
CSVLGAHEKLFF | TGCAGCGTCCTAGGGGCACACGAAAAACTGTTTTTT | 12 | . | few | TRBJ1-4 | TRBV29-1
CASRLTGGARHEQYF | TGCGCCAGCAGGCTTACAGGGGGCGCGAGGCACGAGCAGTACTTC | 15 | TRBD1 | . | TRBJ2-7 | TRBV5-1
CASSLAVGGASSYNSPLHF | TGCGCCAGCAGCTTGGCTGTAGGGGGCGCGAGCTCCTATAATTCACCCCTCCACTTT | 19 | TRBD1 | . | TRBJ1-6 | TRBV5-1
CASSSQGLEGYEQYF | TGTGCCAGCAGCTCACAGGGTTTAGAGGGCTACGAGCAGTACTTC | 15 | . | . | TRBJ2-7 | TRBV5-4
CASSLSSGGSETQYF | TGTGCCAGCAGCCTAAGTAGCGGGGGTTCGGAGACCCAGTACTTC | 15 | TRBD2 | few | TRBJ2-5 | TRBV11-2
CASSQADRDNSPLHF | TGCGCCAGCAGCCAAGCGGACAGGGATAATTCACCCCTCCACTTT | 15 | TRBD1 | . | TRBJ1-6 | TRBV4-3
CASSPTVGGEQYF | TGTGCCAGCAGTCCCACAGTCGGAGGCGAGCAGTACTTC | 13 | . | . | TRBJ2-7 | TRBV6-5
CASSPGTGGYEQYF | TGTGCCAGCAGCCCCGGGACAGGGGGCTACGAGCAGTACTTC | 14 | TRBD1 | few | TRBJ2-7 | TRBV11-1
CASNPGPGGTLETQYF | TGTGCCAGTAACCCCGGGCCGGGGGGGACTTTAGAGACCCAGTACTTC | 16 | TRBD2 | . | TRBJ2-5 | TRBV19
CASSLIGQVVSPLHF | TGTGCCAGCAGTTTAATAGGCCAGGTCGTCTCACCCCTCCACTTT | 15 | . | . | TRBJ1-6 | TRBV28
CASRQGGGSDTQYF | TGTGCCAGCCGCCAAGGCGGGGGTTCAGATACGCAGTATTTT | 14 | TRBD2 | . | TRBJ2-3 | TRBV18
CASSFGVQETQYF | TGCGCCAGCAGCTTCGGGGTCCAAGAGACCCAGTACTTC | 13 | . | . | TRBJ2-5 | TRBV5-1
CASSSYFEQYF | TGTGCCAGCAGTTCTTATTTCGAGCAGTACTTC | 11 | . | . | TRBJ2-7 | TRBV28
CASTHRGGPTDTQYF | TGTGCCAGCACCCATCGCGGGGGACCCACAGATACGCAGTATTTT | 15 | TRBD2 | . | TRBJ2-3 | TRBV6-5
CASSVGQGRETQYF | TGTGCCAGCAGTGTTGGACAGGGTAGAGAGACCCAGTACTTC | 14 | TRBD1 | . | TRBJ2-5 | TRBV6-1
CASSLGLAGAADTQYF | TGTGCCAGCAGCTTAGGGCTAGCGGGGGCGGCAGATACGCAGTATTTT | 16 | TRBD2 | . | TRBJ2-3 | TRBV7-2
CASSLFSLSSYEQYF | TGTGCCAGCAGCTTATTTTCCCTGAGCTCCTACGAGCAGTACTTC | 15 | . | . | TRBJ2-7 | TRBV13
CASSFGLALVGYTF | TGTGCCAGCAGTTTTGGGCTAGCGTTAGTTGGCTACACCTTC | 14 | . | . | TRBJ1-2 | TRBV28
CASSYRVPPEQYF | TGTGCCAGCAGTTACAGGGTTCCCCCCGAGCAGTACTTC | 13 | . | . | TRBJ2-7 | TRBV28
CASSLGARETQYF | TGTGCCAGCAGCTTAGGGGCCCGCGAGACCCAGTACTTC | 13 | . | . | TRBJ2-5 | TRBV11-3
CASSLLYLGQGAGEQYF | TGTGCCAGCAGTTTATTATATCTGGGACAGGGGGCAGGCGAGCAGTACTTC | 17 | TRBD1 | few | TRBJ2-7 | TRBV28
CASSYRQARNSPLHF | TGTGCCAGCAGTTACCGACAGGCCCGTAATTCACCCCTCCACTTT | 15 | . | . | TRBJ1-6 | TRBV6-5
CASSFRYEQYF | TGTGCCAGTAGTTTCCGGTACGAGCAGTACTTC | 11 | . | . | TRBJ2-7 | TRBV19
CASSEGRETQYF | TGTGCCAGCAGTGAAGGCCGGGAGACCCAGTACTTC | 12 | . | . | TRBJ2-5 | TRBV6-1
CASSSTSWAADTQYF | TGTGCCAGCAGTTCGACTAGCTGGGCGGCAGATACGCAGTATTTT | 15 | TRBD2 | few | TRBJ2-3 | TRBV27
CASSLRQGDEQYF | TGTGCCAGCAGCCTTAGACAGGGCGACGAGCAGTACTTC | 13 | TRBD1 | few | TRBJ2-7 | TRBV5-6
CASSSRDYEQYF | TGTGCCAGCAGCAGCCGGGATTACGAGCAGTACTTC | 12 | . | once | TRBJ2-7 | TRBV14
CASSEARTANYGYTF | TGTGCCAGCAGTGAAGCGAGGACAGCTAACTATGGCTACACCTTC | 15 | . | once | TRBJ1-2 | TRBV6-1
CASSQGDFTDTQYF | TGTGCCAGCAGCCAAGGGGACTTCACAGATACGCAGTATTTT | 14 | . | once | TRBJ2-3 | TRBV6-5
CASSQDSGGINQPQHF | TGTGCCAGCAGCCAAGACTCGGGGGGTATCAATCAGCCCCAGCATTTT | 16 | . | . | TRBJ1-5 | TRBV4-2
CASSLQDQETQYF | TGTGCCAGTAGCTTACAAGACCAAGAGACCCAGTACTTC | 13 | . | . | TRBJ2-5 | TRBV19
CASSSAGGTEAFF | TGTGCCAGCAGCTCCGCCGGTGGCACTGAAGCTTTCTTT | 13 | . | . | TRBJ1-1 | TRBV7-9
CASSLGQGGQPQHF | TGCGCCAGCAGCTTGGGACAGGGCGGGCAGCCCCAGCATTTT | 14 | TRBD1 | . | TRBJ1-5 | TRBV5-1
CASRNPGLAGSLVVF | TGTGCCAGTAGGAACCCGGGACTAGCGGGGAGCCTAGTTGTCTTC | 15 | TRBD2 | once | TRBJ2-1 | TRBV19